The entry below describes one T cell receptor (beta chain). Its binding antigen is unknown. Nothing much larger sits one base from this clone, and base qualities are not available. The library was generated by PCR. Sequencing relied on an Illumina HiSeq 2500. TCR libraries were prepared with molecular barcoding, using unique molecular identifiers to normalize TCRbeta repertoire quantification. TCRdb took the public reads, trimmed them with fastp at Q25, ran MiXCR for clone calling and kept in-frame beta chains. Each entry merges the rows of one CDR3 protein and shows their most common DNA and genes. This sample gives about 580,000 distinct CDR3 sequences in total; 23% of them show up just once. Roughly 13% of the sample comes from the top ten. Here V drops 6 bases and J drops 0 bases, and the junction holds 8 bases not matched to any gene. CDR1 and CDR2 (DFQATT, SNEGSKA) derive from the germline V gene (reference sequence). Reading from cysteine to phenylalanine, the CDR3 counts 15 amino acids. The CDR3 DNA has 45 bases and is translated from base 1.

The data stem from a study of T-cell reconstitution after alpha-beta-depleted transplantation in children (dated by TCRdb to about 2016). Regarding the study in general: Using TCR repertoire profiling, the study followed T-cell immune reconstitution in a quantitative way in children after TCRalphabeta/CD19-depleted allogeneic hematopoietic cell transplantation. Beyond this particular receptor, the publication reports: About two months after transplant, the apparently early recovery of alphabetaT-cell counts reportedly depended on just several hundred clones that had expanded rapidly and came from non-depleted graft cells. The frequencies of hyperexpanded clones fell over the following months, and after one year, T-cell counts and TCRbeta diversity were mostly attributed to newly produced T cells. In some patients, the high TCRbeta diversity seen at day 60 was put down to recipient T cells and intrathymic progenitors that had survived conditioning.

The sample's treatment or condition label is to be understood as: allogeneic hematopoietic cell transplantation with graft depleted of TCRalphabeta T cells and CD19 B cells. The transplant recipients were children given TCRalphabeta/CD19-depleted allogeneic hematopoietic cell grafts. The sample in question was PBMCs, mostly from graft donor cells, obtained 360 days after TCRalphabeta/CD19-depleted stem cell transplant. The rearranged segments are TRBV20-1 and TRBJ1-5; 7 bases in between match TRBD1. The source is a boy in the first two years of life who had a stem cell transplant for acute myeloid leukemia, so the T cells may come from the graft donor. The CDR3 protein sequence reads: CSAKGTAYSNQPQHF. Read as DNA, the sequence is TGCAGTGCCAAAGGGACAGCCTATAGCAATCAGCCCCAGCATTTT.